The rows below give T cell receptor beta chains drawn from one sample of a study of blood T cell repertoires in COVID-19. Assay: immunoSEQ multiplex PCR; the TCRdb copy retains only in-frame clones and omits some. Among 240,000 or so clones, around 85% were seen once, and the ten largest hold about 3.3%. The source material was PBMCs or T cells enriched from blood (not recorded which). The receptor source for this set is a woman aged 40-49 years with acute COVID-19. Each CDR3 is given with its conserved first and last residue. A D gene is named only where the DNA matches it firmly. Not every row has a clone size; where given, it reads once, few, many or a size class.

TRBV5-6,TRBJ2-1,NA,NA,CASSLGWGGEQFF,TGTGCCAGCAGCCTCGGGTGGGGAGGTGAGCAGTTCTTC
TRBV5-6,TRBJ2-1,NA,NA,CASRRGSYNEQFF,TGTGCCAGCAGAAGAGGGAGTTACAATGAGCAGTTCTTC
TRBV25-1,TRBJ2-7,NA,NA,CASSEYIPSSASSYEQYF,TGTGCCAGCAGTGAATATATCCCATCTAGCGCTAGCTCCTACGAGCAGTACTTC
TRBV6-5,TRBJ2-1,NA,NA,CASSYTARADEQFF,TGTGCCAGCAGTTACACGGCGAGGGCGGATGAGCAGTTCTTC
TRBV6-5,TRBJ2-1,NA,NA,CASRKDGTYNEQFF,TGTGCCAGCAGAAAGGACGGGACCTACAATGAGCAGTTCTTC
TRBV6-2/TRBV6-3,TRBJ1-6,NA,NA,CASSYGGGSPLHF,TGTGCCAGCAGTTACGGGGGGGGCTCACCCCTCCACTTT
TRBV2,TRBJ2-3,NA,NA,CASWLEADTQYF,TGTGCCAGCTGGCTAGAGGCAGATACGCAGTATTTT
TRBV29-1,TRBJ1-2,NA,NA,CSVEDELSNYGYTF,TGCAGCGTTGAAGATGAACTCTCTAACTATGGCTACACCTTC
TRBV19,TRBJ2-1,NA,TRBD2,CASSPGLDGVVNEQFF,TGTGCCAGTAGTCCGGGACTAGACGGAGTGGTGAATGAGCAGTTCTTC
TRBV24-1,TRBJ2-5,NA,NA,CATSDGLQGSRGTQYF,TGTGCCACCAGTGATGGTCTGCAGGGGTCAAGGGGGACCCAGTACTTC
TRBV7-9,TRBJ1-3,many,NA,CASSPPYRVGNTIYF,TGTGCCAGCAGCCCTCCGTACAGGGTTGGAAACACCATATATTTT
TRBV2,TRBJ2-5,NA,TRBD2,CASSEVGLAGALETQYF,TGTGCCAGCAGTGAAGTGGGGCTAGCGGGAGCCTTAGAGACCCAGTACTTC
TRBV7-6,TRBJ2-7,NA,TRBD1,CASSLPGQGAGEQYF,TGTGCCAGCAGCTTACCGGGACAGGGGGCAGGGGAGCAGTACTTC
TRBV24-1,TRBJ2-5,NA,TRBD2,CATSDTGTSGSQETQYF,TGTGCCACCAGTGACACCGGGACTAGCGGGAGCCAGGAGACCCAGTACTTC
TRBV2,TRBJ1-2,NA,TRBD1,CASSPTGDYGYTF,TGTGCCAGCAGTCCTACAGGGGACTATGGCTACACCTTC
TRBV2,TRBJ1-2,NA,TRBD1,CASSVGQYGYTF,TGTGCCAGCAGTGTGGGACAGTATGGCTACACCTTC
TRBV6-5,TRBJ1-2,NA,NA,CASNEVGGYGGYTF,TGTGCCAGCAACGAAGTGGGGGGATATGGTGGCTACACCTTC
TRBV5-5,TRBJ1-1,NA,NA,CASSLGGAYTEAFF,TGTGCCAGCAGCTTGGGTGGGGCGTACACTGAAGCTTTCTTT
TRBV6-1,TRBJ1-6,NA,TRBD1,CASSEDRGNSPLHF,TGTGCCAGCAGTGAGGACAGGGGAAATTCACCCCTCCACTTT
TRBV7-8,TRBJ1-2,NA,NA,CASSDTAKYGYTF,TGTGCCAGCAGCGACACAGCAAAATATGGCTACACCTTC
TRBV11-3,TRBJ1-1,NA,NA,CASSLDPTGVHTEAFF,TGTGCCAGCAGCTTAGATCCGACCGGGGTGCACACTGAAGCTTTCTTT
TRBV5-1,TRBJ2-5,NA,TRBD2,CASSLRLAGAGETQYF,TGCGCCAGCAGCCTTCGGTTAGCGGGAGCGGGGGAGACCCAGTACTTC
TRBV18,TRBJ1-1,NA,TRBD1,CASSPRAGGGTEAFF,TGTGCCAGCTCACCACGCGCAGGGGGTGGCACTGAAGCTTTCTTT
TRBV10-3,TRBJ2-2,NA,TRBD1,CAISEGDRENTGELFF,TGTGCCATCAGTGAAGGGGACAGGGAGAACACCGGGGAGCTGTTTTTT
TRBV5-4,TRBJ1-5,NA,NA,CASSLVQTYSNQPQHF,TGTGCCAGCAGCTTGGTACAGACCTATAGCAATCAGCCCCAGCATTTT
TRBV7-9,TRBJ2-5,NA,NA,CASSPSTGKETQYF,TGTGCCAGCAGCCCCAGTACAGGGAAAGAGACCCAGTACTTC
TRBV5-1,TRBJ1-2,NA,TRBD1,CASSLSTQGGRGYTF,TGCGCCAGCAGCTTGTCAACGCAAGGGGGCAGAGGCTACACCTTC
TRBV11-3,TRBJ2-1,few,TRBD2,CASSLGFEGLANEQFF,TGTGCCAGCAGCTTAGGTTTCGAGGGACTAGCAAATGAGCAGTTCTTC
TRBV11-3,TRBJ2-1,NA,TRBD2,CASSFLGGVYNEQFF,TGTGCCAGCAGCTTCTTGGGGGGGGTCTACAATGAGCAGTTCTTC
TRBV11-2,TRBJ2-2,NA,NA,CASSSPRRGGTNTGELFF,TGTGCCAGCAGCTCGCCACGTCGGGGCGGGACGAACACCGGGGAGCTGTTTTTT
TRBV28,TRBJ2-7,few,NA,CASSLYGNSGEQYF,TGTGCCAGCAGTTTATATGGGAACTCGGGGGAGCAGTACTTC
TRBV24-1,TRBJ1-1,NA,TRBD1,CAIGTALANTEAFF,TGTGCCATTGGGACAGCGCTTGCGAACACTGAAGCTTTCTTT
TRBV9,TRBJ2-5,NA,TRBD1,CASSVGSGGSETQYF,TGTGCCAGCAGCGTAGGTTCAGGGGGCAGTGAGACCCAGTACTTC
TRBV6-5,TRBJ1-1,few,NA,CASSYLGGLKATEAFF,TGTGCCAGCAGTTACCTCGGGGGACTGAAGGCAACTGAAGCTTTCTTT
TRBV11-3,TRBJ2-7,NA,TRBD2,CASSLMTSGSYEQYF,TGTGCCAGCAGCTTAATGACTAGCGGGAGTTACGAGCAGTACTTC
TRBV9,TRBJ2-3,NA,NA,CASSMTDSTDTQYF,TGTGCCAGCAGCATGACAGATAGCACAGATACGCAGTATTTT
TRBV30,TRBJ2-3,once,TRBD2,CAWSVLSGGADTQYF,TGTGCCTGGAGTGTCCTTAGCGGGGGAGCCGATACGCAGTATTTT
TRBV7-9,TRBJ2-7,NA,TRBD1,CASSPEQGASSYEQYF,TGTGCCAGCAGCCCGGAACAGGGGGCAAGCTCCTACGAGCAGTACTTC
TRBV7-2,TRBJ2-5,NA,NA,CASSLGIEQETQYF,TGTGCCAGCAGCTTAGGAATAGAACAAGAGACCCAGTACTTC
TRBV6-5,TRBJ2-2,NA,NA,CASSYSGGGTGELFF,TGTGCCAGCAGTTACTCTGGGGGAGGTACCGGGGAGCTGTTTTTT
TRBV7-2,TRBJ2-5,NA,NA,CASSLDGGETQYF,TGTGCCAGCAGCTTAGATGGAGGCGAGACCCAGTACTTC
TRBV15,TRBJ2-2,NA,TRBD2,CATGEGFYGELFF,TGTGCCACGGGGGAGGGTTTCTACGGGGAGCTGTTTTTT
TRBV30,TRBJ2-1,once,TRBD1,CAWSYPGGSYNEQFF,TGTGCCTGGAGTTATCCAGGGGGCTCCTACAATGAGCAGTTCTTC
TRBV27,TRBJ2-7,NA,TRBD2,CASSPPGLAGVPYEQYF,TGTGCCAGCAGTCCACCGGGACTAGCGGGAGTACCCTACGAGCAGTACTTC
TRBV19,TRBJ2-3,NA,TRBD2,CASSPKLARVGTQYF,TGTGCCAGTAGCCCGAAACTAGCGCGAGTAGGTACGCAGTATTTT
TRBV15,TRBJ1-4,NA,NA,CATSRDLVTGATNEKLFF,TGTGCCACCAGCAGAGATCTCGTGACAGGTGCAACTAATGAAAAACTGTTTTTT
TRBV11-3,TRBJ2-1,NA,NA,CASSSIIRSHPHLNEQFF,TGTGCCAGCAGCTCCATTATCCGGTCCCATCCGCATTTGAATGAGCAGTTCTTC
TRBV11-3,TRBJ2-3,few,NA,CASSPTTGLFSDTQYF,TGTGCCAGCAGCCCTACGACGGGATTATTCTCAGATACGCAGTATTTT
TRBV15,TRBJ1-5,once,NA,CATSRDLAEYSNQPQHF,TGTGCCACCAGCAGAGATCTAGCAGAATATAGCAATCAGCCCCAGCATTTT
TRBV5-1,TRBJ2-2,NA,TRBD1,CASNDRGPPTGELFF,TGCGCCAGCAACGACAGGGGGCCTCCCACCGGGGAGCTGTTTTTT
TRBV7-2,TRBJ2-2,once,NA,CASSLAVTGELFF,TGTGCCAGCAGCTTAGCTGTAACCGGGGAGCTGTTTTTT
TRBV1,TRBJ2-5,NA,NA,CTRRLAGKSFPQETQYF,TGCACCAGGCGACTAGCGGGGAAGAGCTTTCCCCAAGAGACCCAGTACTTC
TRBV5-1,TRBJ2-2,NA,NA,CASSRDWGTPGELFF,TGCGCCAGCAGCCGGGACTGGGGAACACCGGGGGAGCTGTTTTTT